Given below is one T cell receptor (beta chain) in context. In germline, CDR1 is MNHNY, CDR2 SVGAGI (reference sequence). Trimming removed 5 bases from V and 9 bases from J, with 8 bases in between. The CDR3 runs 12 residues. The record originates from a study of blood T cell repertoires in COVID-19. The wider study: Specimens from acute and convalescent COVID-19 originated in the United States, Italy and Spain. The cDNA or gDNA used as material had been derived from T cells, B-cell-depleted T cells, or PBMCs.

In the source study's methods: Reference gene primer amplification in the assay estimated nucleated cell counts. Profiling relied on immunoSEQ multiplex PCR, and the TCRdb table lists in-frame clones only, not all of them. The V and J calls and the clone size are those of that table, but D and trimming were determined from the DNA. The sample shows 55,000 to 80,000 clones, more than 60% of them seen only once. The V gene is TRBV6-6, the J gene TRBJ1-6; tentatively, D is TRBD1 (5 bases). Material: peripheral blood. This clonotype was obtained from an elderly woman with active or convalescent COVID-19. DNA of the CDR3: TGTGCCAGCAGTGACGGGGGTTCACCCCTCCACTTT. Protein sequence: CASSDGGSPLHF.